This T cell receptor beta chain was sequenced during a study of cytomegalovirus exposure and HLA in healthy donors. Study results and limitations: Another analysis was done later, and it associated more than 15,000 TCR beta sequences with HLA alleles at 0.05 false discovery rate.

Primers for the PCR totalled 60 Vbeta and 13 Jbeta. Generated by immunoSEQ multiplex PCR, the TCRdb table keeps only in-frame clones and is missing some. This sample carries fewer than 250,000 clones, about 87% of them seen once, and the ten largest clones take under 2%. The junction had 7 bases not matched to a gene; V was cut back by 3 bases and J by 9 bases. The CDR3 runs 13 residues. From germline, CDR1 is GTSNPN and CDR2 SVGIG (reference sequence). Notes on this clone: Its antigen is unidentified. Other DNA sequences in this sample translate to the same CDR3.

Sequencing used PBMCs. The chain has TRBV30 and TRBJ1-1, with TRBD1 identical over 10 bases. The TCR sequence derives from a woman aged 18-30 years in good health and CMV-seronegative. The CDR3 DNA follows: TGTGCCTGGAGACGGACAGGGGGAATTAAAGCTTTCTTT. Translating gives CAWRRTGGIKAFF. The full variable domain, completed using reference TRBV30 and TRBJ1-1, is SQTIHQWPATLVQPVGSPLSLECTVEGTSNPNLYWYRQAAGRGLQLLFYSVGIGQISSEVPQNLSASRPQDRQFILSSKKLLLSDSGFYLCAWRRTGGIKAFFGQGTRLTVV.